These 26 T cell receptor beta chains were all obtained from the same sample, sequenced in a study of CD8+ T cells in alopecia areata. Extracted RNA was reverse transcribed, and the resulting cDNA served as sequencing template. Produced via immunoSEQ multiplex PCR; TCRdb's table is partial and in-frame only. This table has roughly 97,000 clones, about 40% appearing once. Sequenced input: CD4+ T cells sorted from blood. The origin of the receptors is a human donor with alopecia areata.

The chain has TRBV9 and TRBJ2-1; D assignment may be TRBD1 or TRBD2 (5 bases each). Germline assignment: CDR1 SGDLS and CDR2 YYNGEE. The CDR3 is 13 residues long. V was shortened by 5 bases and J by 2 bases, with 8 bases between the two germline ends. The CDR3 is CASSRGPYNEQFF. CDR3 in DNA: TGTGCCAGCAGTCGGGGCCCCTACAATGAGCAGTTCTTC.

The sample holds one count of this clone. The chain has TRBV5-1 and TRBJ2-2; D is unclear. Trimming stripped 0 bases from V and 0 bases from J, with 6 bases between. CDR1 and CDR2 (germline): SGHRS, YFSETQ. The CDR3 extends over 15 amino acids. The CDR3 DNA reads TGCGCCAGCAGCTTGGTGGCCCCGAACACCGGGGAGCTGTTTTTT. This encodes CASSLVAPNTGELFF.

This chain uses TRBV6-5 with TRBJ2-4; D call uncertain. Germline V CDR1 and CDR2: MNHEY, SVGAGI. V was trimmed by 3 bases and J by 7 bases, leaving 4 bases between them. CDR3 length equals 11 residues. DNA for the CDR3: TGTGCCAGCAGTTATAGGAACATTCAGTACTTC. Its translation: CASSYRNIQYF.

The V call is TRBV28, the J call TRBJ2-1; 7 nucleotides align to TRBD2. J gave up 12 bases and V 5 bases, and 4 bases lay outside the gene matches. The CDR3 is made up of 11 amino acids. Germline CDR1 is MDHEN and CDR2 is SYDVKM. CDR3 sequence (DNA): TGTGCCAGCAGTCTGGCTAGCGGGCAGTTCTTC. Protein: CASSLASGQFF.

This chain connects TRBV5-1 to TRBJ2-1, with no clear D. Germline V gene lookup returns CDR1 SGHRS and CDR2 YFSETQ. V was pared by 4 bases and J by 0 bases, with 14 bases between. The CDR3 runs 16 residues. In DNA form, the CDR3 reads TGCGCCAGCAGCCCACTCACAGCGAACTCCTACAATGAGCAGTTCTTC. This translates into CASSPLTANSYNEQFF.

This rearrangement joins TRBV27 to TRBJ2-3; D could derive from TRBD1 or TRBD2 (5 bases each). Germline V CDR1 and CDR2: MNHEY, SMNVEV (reference sequence). This CDR3 has 16 residues. The V end was cut by 5 bases, the J end by 3 bases, with 18 bases between. CDR3 sequence reads: CASSAGTYGGTDTQYF. The CDR3 nucleotides are TGTGCCAGCAGTGCTGGGACCTATGGCGGGACAGATACGCAGTATTTT.

This clone was seen more than once but under ten times. The chain recombines TRBV18 with TRBJ2-1; D unclear. Germline assignment: CDR1 KGHSH and CDR2 LQKENI. V lost 3 bases to trimming and J lost 8 bases, with 5 bases between them. This CDR3 contains 11 residues. CDR3 bases: TGTGCCAGCTCACCCCACGATGAGCAGTTCTTC. This gives the protein CASSPHDEQFF.

This chain connects TRBV29-1 to TRBJ2-3; D not certain. Germline loops: CDR1 SQVTM, CDR2 ANQGSEA. V was pared by 2 bases and J by 5 bases, with 17 bases between. This CDR3 spans 15 amino acids. The CDR3, as DNA: TGCAGCGTTGAATTAAGGCCCCTACGCCAAGATACGCAGTATTTT. Translated, it gives CSVELRPLRQDTQYF.

The chain employs TRBV27 and TRBJ2-2; no clear D. From germline, CDR1 is MNHEY and CDR2 SMNVEV (reference sequence). Trimming took off 2 bases at V and 5 bases at J, with 6 bases between the two ends. This CDR3 has 13 residues. The CDR3 protein is CASSLRMTGELFF. Here the CDR3 DNA reads TGTGCCAGCAGTTTACGAATGACCGGGGAGCTGTTTTTT.

The chain employs TRBV5-1 and TRBJ1-2; TRBD1 matches 8 bases. Germline V lookup: CDR1 SGHRS, CDR2 YFSETQ. The CDR3 is made up of 14 amino acids. J lost 2 bases, V lost 4 bases, and 4 bases had no gene match. CDR3 DNA: TGCGCCAGCAGCCCGTGGACAGGGAACTATGGCTACACCTTC. This gives the protein CASSPWTGNYGYTF.

The genes are TRBV5-1 and TRBJ1-1; possible D gene TRBD1, 5 bases. Trimming removed 3 bases at V and 0 bases at J, with 6 bases between. CDR1 and CDR2 (germline): SGHRS, YFSETQ. This CDR3 has 13 amino acids. The CDR3 is CASSYRLNTEAFF. In nucleotides, the CDR3 is TGCGCCAGCAGCTACAGGTTGAACACTGAAGCTTTCTTT.

This clone was counted a few times. The chain links TRBV30 to TRBJ1-1; perhaps TRBD1 as D (5 bases). Trimming took 0 bases from V and 1 from J, leaving 9 bases between them. Per germline, CDR1 GTSNPN and CDR2 SVGIG (reference sequence). The CDR3 sequence is 14 residues long. The CDR3 loop reads CAWSVKGPNTEAFF. The CDR3 region has the DNA TGTGCCTGGAGTGTGAAGGGGCCGAACACTGAAGCTTTCTTT.

V gene TRBV11-1 combines with J gene TRBJ2-7, with D maybe TRBD2 (7 bases). The CDR3 spans 16 residues. V dropped 5 bases and J dropped 6 bases, with 23 bases sitting between them. Germline lookup yields CDR1 SGHAT and CDR2 FQDESV (reference sequence). The CDR3 DNA reads as TGTGCCAGCAGCGCCCGGGGGATACCGGGGGGCGTCGAGCAGTACTTC. It translates to CASSARGIPGGVEQYF.

This clone was seen a handful of times. The V gene is TRBV11-2, the J gene TRBJ2-1; D remains unclear. This CDR3 comprises 12 residues. Between the trimmed V and J ends, which lost 0 bases and 7 bases, there was a span of 4 bases. Germline V gene sequence: CDR1 SGHAT, CDR2 FQNNGV. This chain's CDR3 is CASSLEGNEQFF. In DNA form, the CDR3 reads TGTGCCAGCAGCTTAGAGGGGAATGAGCAGTTCTTC.

This chain connects TRBV6-5 to TRBJ2-7, with D perhaps assigned TRBD1 or TRBD2 (7 bases each). Germline CDR1 is MNHEY and CDR2 is SVGAGI. The CDR3 runs 15 residues. Trimming cost V 2 bases and J 5 bases, with 16 bases left between them. The CDR3 DNA reads TGTGCCAGCAGTTACCAGGGGGGGGCCTTTCACGAGCAGTACTTC. Its translation is CASSYQGGAFHEQYF.

This clone has a single count. The chain recombines TRBV6-1 with TRBJ2-3; the D is unclear. The CDR3 consists of 12 residues. Germline lookup yields CDR1 MNHNS and CDR2 SASEGT. With 6 bases removed from V and 5 bases from J, the gap between germline ends came to 9 bases. The CDR3 nucleotides are TGTGCCAGCAGCGAAATATTAGATACGCAGTATTTT. Protein sequence: CASSEILDTQYF.

The chain recombines TRBV25-1 with TRBJ2-1, with D tentatively TRBD1 (6 bases). CDR1 is MGHDK, CDR2 SYGVNS, per germline. Trimming removed 6 bases at V and 8 bases at J, with 14 bases between. The CDR3 is 13 amino acids. The CDR3, as DNA: TGTGCCAGCAGGACAGGCAGACCGGATGAGCAGTTCTTC. It translates to CASRTGRPDEQFF. Based on the CDR3 plus reference TRBV25-1 and TRBJ2-1, the full variable domain is EADIYQTPRYLVIGTGKKITLECSQTMGHDKMYWYQQDPGMELHLIHYSYGVNSTEKGDLSSESTVSRIRTEHFPLTLESARPSHTSQYLCASRTGRPDEQFFGPGTRLTVL.

Only a few counts were recorded for this clone. The chain couples TRBV19 to TRBJ2-1; TRBD1 matches at 9 bases. J lost 4 bases, V lost 8 bases, and 9 bases had no gene match. The germline gives CDR1 LNHDA, CDR2 SQIVND (reference sequence). There are 15 residues in the CDR3. The CDR3 here is CASQIGTGYYNEQFF. CDR3 bases: TGTGCCAGTCAAATCGGGACAGGGTATTACAATGAGCAGTTCTTC. Full variable domain (missing parts from reference TRBV19 and TRBJ2-1): DGGITQSPKYLFRKEGQNVTLSCEQNLNHDAMYWYRQDPGQGLRLIYYSQIVNDFQKGDIAEGYSVSREKKESFPLTVTSAQKNPTAFYLCASQIGTGYYNEQFFGPGTRLTVL.

This clone has more than one count but fewer than ten. The CDR3 DNA sequence: TGTGCCAGCAGCCCCAGTGGGAACTTGCAAGAGACCCAGTACTTC. Translated: CASSPSGNLQETQYF. The chain joins TRBV7-8 to TRBJ2-5; no definite D call. Germline V gene sequence: CDR1 SGHVS, CDR2 FQNEAQ. V was pared by 5 bases and J by 2 bases, with 15 bases between. The CDR3 is made up of 15 amino acids.

The chain employs TRBV10-3 and TRBJ2-5, with 11 bases lining up with TRBD1. Germline loops: CDR1 ENHRY, CDR2 SYGVKD. CDR3 length equals 16 residues. V dropped 2 bases and J dropped 2; count of bases not matched to a gene: 4. DNA of the CDR3: TGTGCCATCAGTGAGCCTGGGACAGGGGGGCAAGAGACCCAGTACTTC. Translated, it gives CAISEPGTGGQETQYF.

The chain recombines TRBV9 with TRBJ1-1, with D unclear. Germline V gene sequence: CDR1 SGDLS, CDR2 YYNGEE. V dropped 0 bases and J dropped 6 bases, with 12 bases sitting between them. CDR3 length: 14 residues. CDR3 nucleotides: TGTGCCAGCAGCGTAGAAGGCTACGGCGCTGAAGCTTTCTTT. Its translation is CASSVEGYGAEAFF.

This chain uses TRBV29-1 with TRBJ2-7; TRBD1 matches at 9 bases. The ends lost 6 bases at V and 6 bases at J; junction bases unmatched: 6. Germline loops: CDR1 SQVTM, CDR2 ANQGSEA. The CDR3 runs 12 residues. Here the CDR3 DNA reads TGCAGCGTGGCCGGGACAGGGAGCGAGCAGTACTTC. It is translated as CSVAGTGSEQYF.

A few counts support this clone. The CDR3 here is CASSLEAGQETQYF. CDR3 nucleotides: TGCGCCAGCAGCTTGGAGGCGGGACAAGAGACCCAGTACTTC. This chain links TRBV5-1 with TRBJ2-5; possible D gene TRBD2, 6 bases. The CDR3 runs to 14 residues. Germline V gives CDR1 SGHRS, CDR2 YFSETQ. With 0 bases removed from V and 2 bases from J, the gap between germline ends came to 8 bases.

V gene TRBV7-3 combines with J gene TRBJ1-1, with D perhaps matching TRBD1 (5 bases). Germline V CDR1 and CDR2: SGHTA, FQGTGA. V was trimmed by 6 bases and J by 3 bases, leaving 11 bases between them. CDR3 length: 13 residues. CDR3 region: CASRWTTDTEAFF. As DNA, the CDR3 is TGTGCCAGCAGGTGGACAACTGACACTGAAGCTTTCTTT. The full variable domain, completed using reference TRBV7-3 and TRBJ1-1, is GAGVSQTPSNKVTEKGKYVELRCDPISGHTALYWYRQSLGQGPEFLIYFQGTGAADDSGLPNDRFFAVRPEGSVSTLKIQRTERGDSAVYLCASRWTTDTEAFFGQGTRLTVV.

The V gene is TRBV2, the J gene TRBJ2-2, with TRBD2 matching over 8 bases. J gave up 0 bases and V 6 bases, and 6 bases lay outside the gene matches. In germline, CDR1 is SNHLY, CDR2 FYNNEI. The CDR3 spans 16 residues. The CDR3 sequence: CASRVGLAANTGELFF. For the CDR3, the DNA is TGTGCCAGCAGGGTAGGACTAGCAGCGAACACCGGGGAGCTGTTTTTT.

This clone was detected a few times. The chain is built from TRBV7-2 and TRBJ2-1; D gene unclear. Trimming removed 1 base at V and 7 bases at J, with 8 bases between. This CDR3 region has 13 residues. Germline CDR1 is SGHTA and CDR2 is FQGNSA. The CDR3 region has the DNA TGTGCCAGCAGCTTAGTCGGAGATAATGAGCAGTTCTTC. The encoded protein is CASSLVGDNEQFF. Full variable domain (outside the CDR3, taken from reference TRBV7-2 and TRBJ2-1): GAGVSQSPSNKVTEKGKDVELRCDPISGHTALYWYRQSLGQGLEFLIYFQGNSAPDKSGLPSDRFSAERTGGSVSTLTIQRTQQEDSAVYLCASSLVGDNEQFFGPGTRLTVL.